This T cell receptor beta chain is from a study of blood T cell repertoires in COVID-19 (dated by TCRdb to 2018 to 2021). Regarding the research as a whole: The collaborator samples originated in the United States, Italy and Spain and spanned the acute and convalescent phases of COVID-19. The material from the prospective study consisted of cDNA or gDNA derived from T cells, B-cell-depleted T cells, or PBMCs. Subjects who had been exposed to COVID-19, were actively infected with it, or had recovered from it provided the deeply sampled blood TCRbeta repertoires that made up the dataset. A freely available public database, intended as a resource for researchers studying the immune response to SARS-CoV-2, is where the repertoires were released. The samples were drawn from the first 160 participants of the ongoing ImmuneRACE study and from 1,254 subjects provided by 6 global collaborators. The sample metadata nearly always contained a de-identified subject ID, COVID-19 status, age in years and sex. Where available, HLA class I and class II types were taken from metadata supplied by the sample provider and were not determined by assay-based typing. Beyond this particular receptor, the publication reports: The quantity of clinical and demographic metadata differed by source and by participant and was supplied without curation.

Comments on this clone: What this receptor recognizes is not known. Per-base quality was not reported, and no clone a single base away is much larger than it.

TCRbeta CDR3 regions were amplified from genomic DNA using the immunoSEQ Assay, a bias-controlled multiplex PCR. The study's processing was this. The number of nucleated cells in each sample was estimated by amplification of reference gene primers within the assay. Sequence reads were collapsed and filtered to measure the absolute abundance of every unique TCRbeta CDR3 rearrangement. Productive Simpson clonality was computed per sample as the square root of Simpson's diversity index over productive rearrangements. The clones in this table, taken by TCRdb from immuneACCESS, are in-frame only. Not every clone is retained; where verified, under half of the shortfall comes from an unresolved V gene, and the cause of the rest is unknown. V and J calls and clone size come straight from that table; D and trimming were deduced from the DNA. The table for this sample lists about 350,000 clones; approximately 86% of them were counted only once. The top ten clones comprise around 9.9% of the sample.

From the germline V gene (reference sequence), CDR1 is LNHDA and CDR2 is SQIVND. Trimming removed 1 base from V and 5 bases from J, leaving 5 bases between the germline ends. The CDR3 measures 12 amino acids from cysteine to phenylalanine. Left in the record is the CDR3 DNA by itself, 36 bases read in frame from the first base. At one collaborating source in Seattle, patients were enrolled during active infection and were followed longitudinally through the course of disease. Each collaborating institution followed its own protocols to collect whole blood in K2EDTA tubes. For TCRbeta analysis, collaborator samples were shipped as frozen whole blood, as isolated PBMCs, or as DNA extracted from either sample type.

Rearrangement joined TRBV19 to TRBJ2-5, with no confident D gene call. What was sequenced was peripheral blood. The clonotype originates from a man in his thirties or forties with COVID-19, enrolled during active disease. The bases read TGTGCCAGTAGTATAGGTCCGGAGACCCAGTACTTC. Its protein reads: CASSIGPETQYF.